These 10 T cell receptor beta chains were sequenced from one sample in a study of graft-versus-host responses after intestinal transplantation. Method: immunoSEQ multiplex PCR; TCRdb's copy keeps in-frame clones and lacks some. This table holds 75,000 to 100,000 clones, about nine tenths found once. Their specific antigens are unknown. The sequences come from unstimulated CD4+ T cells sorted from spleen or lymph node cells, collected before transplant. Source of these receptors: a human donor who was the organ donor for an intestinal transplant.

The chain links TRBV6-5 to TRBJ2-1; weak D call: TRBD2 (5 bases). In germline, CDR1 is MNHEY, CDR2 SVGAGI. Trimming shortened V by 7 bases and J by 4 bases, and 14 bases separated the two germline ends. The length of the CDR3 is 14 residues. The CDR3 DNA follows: TGTGCCAGCATTCCTCACCGGGGATACAATGAGCAGTTCTTC. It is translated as CASIPHRGYNEQFF.

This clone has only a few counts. Here the CDR3 reads CASSLGQGFYGYTF. DNA for the CDR3: TGTGCCAGCAGCTTAGGACAGGGGTTCTATGGCTACACCTTC. J is TRBJ1-2 and V is TRBV7-9; 8 bases fit TRBD1. This CDR3 comprises 14 residues. V lost 1 base to trimming and J lost 4 bases; unmatched junction nucleotides: 2. Germline-derived CDR1 and CDR2 are SEHNR and FQNEAQ (reference sequence).

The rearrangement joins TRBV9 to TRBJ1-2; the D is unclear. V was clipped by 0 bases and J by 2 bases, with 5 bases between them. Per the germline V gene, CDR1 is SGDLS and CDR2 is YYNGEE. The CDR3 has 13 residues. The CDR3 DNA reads TGTGCCAGCAGCGTAGGGCAGAACTATGGCTACACCTTC. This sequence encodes CASSVGQNYGYTF.

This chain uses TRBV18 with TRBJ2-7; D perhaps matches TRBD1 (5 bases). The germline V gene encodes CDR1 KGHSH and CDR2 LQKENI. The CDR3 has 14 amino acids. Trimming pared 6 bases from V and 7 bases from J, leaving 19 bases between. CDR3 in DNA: TGTGCCAGCTCTCCAGGGTCCCAGCGTAGAGAGCAGTACTTC. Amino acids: CASSPGSQRREQYF.

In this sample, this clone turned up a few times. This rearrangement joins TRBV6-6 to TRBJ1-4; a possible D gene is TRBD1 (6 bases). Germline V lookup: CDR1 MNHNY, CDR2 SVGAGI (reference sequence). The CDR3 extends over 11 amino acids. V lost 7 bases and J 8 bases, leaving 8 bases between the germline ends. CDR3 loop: CASKTGEKLFF. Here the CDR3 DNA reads TGTGCCAGCAAAACAGGGGAAAAACTGTTTTTT.

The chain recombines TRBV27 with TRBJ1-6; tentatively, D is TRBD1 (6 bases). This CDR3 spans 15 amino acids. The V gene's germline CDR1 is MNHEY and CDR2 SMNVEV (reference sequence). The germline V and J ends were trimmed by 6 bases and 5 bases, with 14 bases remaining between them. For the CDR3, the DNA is TGTGCCAGCAGGGGACACCGAATACATAATTCACCCCTCCACTTT. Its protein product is CASRGHRIHNSPLHF.

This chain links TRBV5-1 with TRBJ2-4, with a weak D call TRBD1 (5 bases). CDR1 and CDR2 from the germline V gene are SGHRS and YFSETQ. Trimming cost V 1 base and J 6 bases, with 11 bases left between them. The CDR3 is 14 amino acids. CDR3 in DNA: TGCGCCAGCAGCTTGAGTCTAGGGGCAAACATTCAGTACTTC. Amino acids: CASSLSLGANIQYF.

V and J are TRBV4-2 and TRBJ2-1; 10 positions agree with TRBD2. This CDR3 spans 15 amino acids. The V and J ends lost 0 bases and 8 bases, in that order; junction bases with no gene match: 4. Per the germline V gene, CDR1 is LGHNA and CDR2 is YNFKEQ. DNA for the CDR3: TGTGCCAGCAGCCAAGATGAGCGGGGGGGCTATGAGCAGTTCTTC. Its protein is CASSQDERGGYEQFF.

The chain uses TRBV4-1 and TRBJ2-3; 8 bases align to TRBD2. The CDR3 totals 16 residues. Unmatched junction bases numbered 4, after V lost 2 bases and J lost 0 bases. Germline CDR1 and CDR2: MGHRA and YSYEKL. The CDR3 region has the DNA TGCGCCAGCAGCCAACGGACTAGCCCTAGCACAGATACGCAGTATTTT. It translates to CASSQRTSPSTDTQYF.

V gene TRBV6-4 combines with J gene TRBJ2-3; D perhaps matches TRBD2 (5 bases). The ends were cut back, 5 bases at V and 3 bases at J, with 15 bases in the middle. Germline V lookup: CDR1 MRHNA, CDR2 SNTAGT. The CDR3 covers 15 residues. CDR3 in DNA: TGTGCCAGCAGTCCTACGCCCTGGGAGACAGATACGCAGTATTTT. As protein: CASSPTPWETDTQYF.